These 21 T cell receptor beta chains came from one sample sequenced in a study of blood T cell repertoires in COVID-19. Repertoires were generated with immunoSEQ multiplex PCR, while TCRdb's copy carries only in-frame clones and drops some. The table records about 240,000 clones, about 90% of them present only once. The specimen sequenced was peripheral blood. Source of these receptors: a man aged 30 to 39 with COVID-19, enrolled during active disease.

This clone has a single count. The chain recombines TRBV14 with TRBJ2-1; D might be TRBD2 (7 bases). The germline V gene has CDR1 SGHDN and CDR2 FVKESK. This CDR3 has 15 amino acids. With 1 base removed from V and 5 bases from J, the gap between germline ends came to 12 bases. CDR3 region: CASSQGRGGHNEQFF. CDR3 bases: TGTGCCAGCAGCCAAGGGAGGGGGGGACACAATGAGCAGTTCTTC.

The gene calls are TRBV4-1 and TRBJ1-4, with D unresolved. The CDR3 contains 16 residues. The germline V and J ends were trimmed by 3 bases and 8 bases, with 19 bases remaining between them. Germline CDR1 and CDR2: MGHRA and YSYEKL. The CDR3 is CASSQVGRTLEEKLFF. Here the CDR3 DNA reads TGCGCCAGCAGCCAGGTAGGGAGGACCTTGGAGGAAAAACTGTTTTTT.

This sequence joins TRBV29-1 and TRBJ2-3; perhaps TRBD2 as D (5 bases). Looked up from germline, CDR1 is SQVTM and CDR2 is ANQGSEA. Trimming pared 6 bases from V and 5 bases from J, leaving 21 bases between. The CDR3 is made up of 15 amino acids. CDR3 sequence reads: CSVTPRADEVDTQYF. As DNA, the CDR3 is TGCAGCGTGACCCCGCGGGCAGACGAGGTAGATACGCAGTATTTT.

The V and J genes are TRBV3-1 (or the pseudogene TRBV3-2) and TRBJ2-5, with TRBD1 matching over 10 bases. The CDR3 runs 15 residues. V was pared by 4 bases and J by 2 bases, with 4 bases of the junction left unmatched. The germline V gene has CDR1 LGHDT and CDR2 YNNKEL (reference sequence). The CDR3, as DNA: TGTGCCAGCAGCCTGAGGACAGGGGGGCAAGAGACCCAGTACTTC. This translates into CASSLRTGGQETQYF.

This clone came up once. This rearrangement joins TRBV4-1 to TRBJ2-5; 11 bases match TRBD1. The germline V gene has CDR1 MGHRA and CDR2 YSYEKL. The CDR3 totals 16 residues. Trimming at V came to 3 bases and at J to 4 bases, leaving 7 bases not matched to a gene. This CDR3 is CASSHPRTGGAETQYF. The CDR3 DNA is TGCGCCAGCAGCCACCCTAGGACAGGGGGCGCAGAGACCCAGTACTTC.

V gene TRBV10-1 combines with J gene TRBJ2-7, with D unclear. The CDR3 is 13 amino acids. Germline values: CDR1 WNHNN, CDR2 SYGVQD (reference sequence). Trimming took 4 bases from V and 6 from J, leaving 13 bases between them. CDR3 amino acids: CASSVRSSAEQYF. The CDR3 DNA follows: TGCGCCAGCAGTGTCAGGTCCTCCGCCGAGCAGTACTTC.

The rearrangement uses TRBV10-3 and TRBJ1-3; 7 bases are shared with TRBD1. This CDR3 region has 16 residues. The V segment lost 10 bases and the J segment 4 bases; nucleotides outside the gene matches: 16. Looked up from germline, CDR1 is ENHRY and CDR2 is SYGVKD. CDR3 nucleotides: TGTGCCACGAGAAATTCACAGGGGTTGGGCGGAAACACCATATATTTT. This codes for CATRNSQGLGGNTIYF.

The genes are TRBV2 and TRBJ1-5; the D gene is possibly TRBD1 (5 bases). V was trimmed by 3 bases and J by 9 bases, leaving 15 bases between them. This CDR3 has 14 residues. CDR1 and CDR2 (germline): SNHLY, FYNNEI. DNA of the CDR3: TGTGCCAGCAGTGATACGGGGGTTGGAGCGCCCCAGCATTTT. This codes for CASSDTGVGAPQHF.

This clone was counted once. V and J are TRBV5-1 and TRBJ1-1; D remains unclear. Trimming removed 2 bases from V and 3 bases from J, with 8 bases in between. Germline V gene sequence: CDR1 SGHRS, CDR2 YFSETQ. CDR3 size: 13 residues. The CDR3 sequence is CASSFEGDTEAFF. The CDR3 DNA sequence: TGCGCCAGCAGCTTTGAGGGTGACACTGAAGCTTTCTTT.

This chain connects TRBV19 to TRBJ1-5; 9 nucleotides match TRBD1. Germline values: CDR1 LNHDA, CDR2 SQIVND (reference sequence). This CDR3 spans 17 amino acids. V gave up 5 bases and J gave up 0 bases; unmatched junction bases: 8. The CDR3 bases are TGTGCCAGTAGTTTCGGGACAGGGCGACCTAGCAATCAGCCCCAGCATTTT. As protein: CASSFGTGRPSNQPQHF.

CDR3 DNA sequence: TGTGCCAGCAGTGACAGGTGGGGGGAAGGATATTCTGGGGCCAACGTCCTGACTTTC. It encodes CASSDRWGEGYSGANVLTF. This chain uses TRBV6-1 with TRBJ2-6; D may be TRBD2 (6 bases). CDR1 is MNHNS and CDR2 is SASEGT in the germline V gene. V lost 3 bases to trimming and J lost 1 base, with 19 bases between them. The CDR3 sequence is 19 residues long.

The chain joins TRBV3-1 (or the pseudogene TRBV3-2) to TRBJ1-2, with D unresolved. This CDR3 is 13 amino acids long. Germline-derived CDR1 and CDR2 are LGHDT and YNNKEL (reference sequence). Trimming removed 0 bases at V and 5 bases at J, with 7 bases between. This CDR3 reads CASSQDPVYGYTF. In DNA form, the CDR3 reads TGTGCCAGCAGCCAAGATCCAGTTTATGGCTACACCTTC.

The chain employs TRBV7-9 and TRBJ2-7, with 12 nucleotides matching TRBD2. V lost 3 bases to trimming and J lost 3 bases; unmatched junction nucleotides: 9. The germline V gene encodes CDR1 SEHNR and CDR2 FQNEAQ (reference sequence). This CDR3 region has 17 residues. The CDR3 sequence: CASSFGLAGKTLYEQYF. The DNA for the CDR3 is TGTGCCAGCAGCTTTGGACTAGCGGGGAAAACCCTCTACGAGCAGTACTTC.

The J gene is TRBJ1-1, the V gene TRBV18; 8 bases map to TRBD1. V dropped 3 bases and J dropped 0; count of bases not matched to a gene: 6. This CDR3 contains 16 residues. Germline V gene sequence: CDR1 KGHSH, CDR2 LQKENI. In DNA, the CDR3 is TGTGCCAGCTCACCGAACGACAGGGGACTGAACACTGAAGCTTTCTTT. This encodes CASSPNDRGLNTEAFF.

Here the CDR3 reads CASRNLEETQYF. DNA of the CDR3: TGTGCCAGCAGGAACCTGGAGGAGACCCAGTACTTC. This chain links TRBV6-6 with TRBJ2-5, with no clear D. This CDR3 region has 12 residues. V was trimmed by 6 bases and J by 5 bases, leaving 10 bases between them. Germline V lookup: CDR1 MNHNY, CDR2 SVGAGI (reference sequence).

The rearrangement links TRBV5-1 to TRBJ1-2; D not certain. The CDR3 loop spans 15 amino acids. Germline V gives CDR1 SGHRS, CDR2 YFSETQ. Trimming removed 4 bases from V and 0 bases from J, with 13 bases in between. The chain's CDR3 is CASSPWQEANYGYTF. In nucleotides, the CDR3 is TGCGCCAGCAGCCCCTGGCAAGAAGCTAACTATGGCTACACCTTC.

The rearrangement uses TRBV5-5 and TRBJ2-5; D is perhaps TRBD2 (7 bases). The V and J ends lost 2 bases and 5 bases respectively, with 10 bases between them. Per the germline V gene, CDR1 is SGHKS and CDR2 is YYEKEE (reference sequence). There are 13 residues in the CDR3. CDR3 loop: CASSLGGAETQYF. The CDR3, as DNA: TGTGCCAGCAGCTTAGGGGGGGCCGAGACCCAGTACTTC.

The chain joins TRBV2 to TRBJ2-1; D might be TRBD1 (6 bases). Germline V gene data show CDR1 as SNHLY and CDR2 as FYNNEI. Trimming took off 5 bases at V and 4 bases at J, with 15 bases between the two ends. The CDR3 covers 15 residues. CDR3 DNA: TGTGCCAGCAGTTCTGGACAGCCCTTATACAATGAGCAGTTCTTC. It translates to CASSSGQPLYNEQFF.

This clone was seen a single time. The J gene is TRBJ1-4, the V gene TRBV10-3, with 12 nucleotides matching TRBD1. Germline lookup yields CDR1 ENHRY and CDR2 SYGVKD. V trimming: 2 bases; J trimming: 8 bases; junction bases outside the gene matches: 3. CDR3 length: 15 residues. This CDR3 is CAISEGTGGEEKLFF. The CDR3 nucleotides read TGTGCCATCAGTGAGGGGACAGGGGGCGAAGAAAAACTGTTTTTT.

This chain uses TRBV2 with TRBJ1-1, with 7 bases aligning to TRBD1. Germline CDR1 is SNHLY and CDR2 is FYNNEI. The CDR3 extends over 14 amino acids. The J segment lost 0 bases and the V segment lost 6 bases, leaving 4 bases of the junction unmatched. CDR3 amino acids: CASRLGQLNTEAFF. DNA for the CDR3: TGTGCCAGCAGGCTGGGACAGTTGAACACTGAAGCTTTCTTT.

The V call is TRBV3-1 (or the pseudogene TRBV3-2), the J call TRBJ2-2, with unresolved D. Trimming took off 1 base at V and 2 bases at J, with 5 bases between the two ends. Looked up from germline, CDR1 is LGHDT and CDR2 is YNNKEL (reference sequence). The CDR3 is 14 amino acids. CDR3: CASSQGQNTGELFF. CDR3 DNA: TGTGCCAGCAGCCAAGGGCAAAACACCGGGGAGCTGTTTTTT.